These 4 T cell receptor beta chains came from one sample sequenced in a study of T cell responses to AZD1222 COVID-19 vaccine. The assay was immunoSEQ multiplex PCR, and TCRdb's table has in-frame clones only and misses some. This table holds fewer than 200,000 clones, approximately 86% found once. The source was peripheral blood, collected 28 days after the second AZD1222 dose. All receptors derive from an adult who received the AZD1222 COVID-19 vaccine.

The V call is TRBV2, the J call TRBJ2-7; TRBD2 aligns across 9 bases. The CDR3 contains 14 residues. Germline loops: CDR1 SNHLY, CDR2 FYNNEI. With V trimmed by 6 bases and J by 4 bases, 7 bases remained unmatched. The CDR3 DNA is TGTGCCAGCAGGGGGACTAGCCAGCAGTACGAGCAGTACTTC. This encodes CASRGTSQQYEQYF.

The chain couples TRBV7-9 to TRBJ1-4, with D tentatively TRBD1 (5 bases). Germline CDR1 and CDR2: SEHNR and FQNEAQ (reference sequence). V lost 3 bases and J 5 bases, leaving 13 bases between the germline ends. The CDR3 totals 15 residues. DNA for the CDR3: TGTGCCAGCAGCTTGGCGAGGGGCTCAAATGAAAAACTGTTTTTT. It yields the protein CASSLARGSNEKLFF.

The chain carries TRBV5-1 and TRBJ2-7, with TRBD1 identical over 11 bases. Germline trimming cut 3 bases from V and 7 bases from J; bases unmatched to any gene: 6. This CDR3 spans 14 amino acids. Per the germline V gene, CDR1 is SGHRS and CDR2 is YFSETQ. The CDR3 nucleotides read TGCGCCAGCAGCTGGGGACAGGGGGAGACAGAGCAGTACTTC. The encoded protein is CASSWGQGETEQYF.

This clone was observed a handful of times. The chain has TRBV6-2 or TRBV6-3 and TRBJ2-7; D may match TRBD1 or TRBD2 (5 bases each). This CDR3 comprises 15 residues. Germline CDR1 and CDR2: MNHEY and SVGEGT. V was clipped by 0 bases and J by 2 bases, with 11 bases between them. The CDR3, as DNA: TGTGCCAGCAGTTACTCCTCGGGGCCTACCTACGAGCAGTACTTC. It translates to CASSYSSGPTYEQYF.